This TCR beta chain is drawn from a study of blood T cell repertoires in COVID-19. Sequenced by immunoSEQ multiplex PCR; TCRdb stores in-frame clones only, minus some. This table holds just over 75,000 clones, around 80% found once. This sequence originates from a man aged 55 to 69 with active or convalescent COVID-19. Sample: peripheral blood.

The chain's CDR3 is CASSLATGGRTEAFF. The CDR3, as DNA: TGTGCCAGCAGCTTAGCGACAGGGGGAAGGACTGAAGCTTTCTTT. The chain couples TRBV7-2 to TRBJ1-1; 9 nucleotides line up with TRBD1. CDR3 length: 15 amino acids. Germline V gene data show CDR1 as SGHTA and CDR2 as FQGNSA. V lost 0 bases, J lost 5 bases, and 4 bases stayed unmatched.